Detailed here is one TCR beta chain. Germline V CDR1 and CDR2: MDHEN, SYDVKM. V was pared by 8 bases and J by 4 bases, with 11 bases of the junction left unmatched. The CDR3 runs to 15 residues. This sample stems from a study of blood T cell repertoires in COVID-19. Original analysis: Researchers report that nucleated cell counts were estimated from reference gene primer amplification. Produced via immunoSEQ multiplex PCR; TCRdb's table is partial and in-frame only. V and J calls and clone size are copied from that table; D and trimming were computed from the DNA. The sample holds over 65,000 clones, 80% to 85% seen once.

The TCR originated in a human donor in a cohort sampled during active COVID-19. The sample comprised peripheral blood. This sequence joins TRBV28 and TRBJ2-1; TRBD2 matches at 7 bases. CDR3 bases: TGTGCCAGCCGGACCGAGCGGGACGCGTACAATGAGCAGTTCTTC. It translates to CASRTERDAYNEQFF.